What follows describes a single T cell receptor (beta chain). The antigen remains unidentified. This entry is derived from a study of cytomegalovirus exposure and HLA in healthy donors. For the study at large: The roughly 110 validation repertoires were reported in a later analysis to have been generated on the same platform as the roughly 670 first-cohort repertoires. Study-wide results and limits: Cytomegalovirus association was assigned to about 150 TCR beta chains. The tendency of first-cohort TCR clusters to co-occur in the 120 or so validation repertoires was identified by a subsequent analysis.

CDR3 length: 13 amino acids. Germline values: CDR1 GTSNPN, CDR2 SVGIG (reference sequence). Trimming took 2 bases from V and 7 from J, leaving 14 bases between them. Some clones are missing from TCRdb's copy, which holds only in-frame ones; the method was immunoSEQ multiplex PCR. Here the sample spans about 160,000 clones, roughly 83% being singletons. Sequenced: PBMCs. This receptor was identified in a man between 25 and 39 years old in good health and CMV-seropositive. J is TRBJ1-1 and V is TRBV30, with D maybe TRBD1 (5 bases). Written as DNA, the CDR3 is TGTGCCTGGAGTTTGGGGCCGGGGGGTGAAGCTTTCTTT. This codes for CAWSLGPGGEAFF.